These 28 T cell receptor beta chains came from one sample sequenced in a study of T cell responses to AZD1222 COVID-19 vaccine. Sequencing was performed with immunoSEQ multiplex PCR; in TCRdb, only in-frame clones are kept and a portion is missing. The sample shows about 130,000 clones, more than 75% of them seen only once. The sequencing used peripheral blood, collected 28 days after the second AZD1222 dose. These receptors came from an adult who received the AZD1222 COVID-19 vaccine.

This clone has just one count. The J gene is TRBJ1-1, the V gene TRBV5-1; 8 bases match TRBD1. With V trimmed by 4 bases and J by 4 bases, 3 bases remained unmatched. This CDR3 region has 13 residues. Germline loops: CDR1 SGHRS, CDR2 YFSETQ. CDR3 sequence (DNA): TGCGCCAGCAGCACTGGACAGGGCACTGAAGCTTTCTTT. Translating gives CASSTGQGTEAFF.

The CDR3 sequence: CASSNGLGAYNEQFF. The CDR3 region has the DNA TGTGCCAGCAGCAACGGACTAGGCGCGTACAATGAGCAGTTCTTC. V and J are TRBV7-6 and TRBJ2-1; 7 bases fit TRBD2. The CDR3 loop spans 15 amino acids. V lost 5 bases to trimming and J lost 4 bases; unmatched junction nucleotides: 8. CDR1 SGHVS and CDR2 FNYEAQ come from the germline V gene.

This sequence joins TRBV6-5 and TRBJ1-3, with 7 bases fitting TRBD1. This CDR3 has 13 residues. Trimming cost V 7 bases and J 2 bases; bases outside gene matches: 2. Per the germline V gene, CDR1 is MNHEY and CDR2 is SVGAGI. Here the CDR3 reads CASTGTAGNTIYF. The CDR3 bases are TGTGCCAGCACCGGGACAGCTGGAAACACCATATATTTT.

The J gene is TRBJ2-1, the V gene TRBV7-3; D is unclear. Trimming took 5 bases from V and 4 from J, leaving 15 bases between them. The germline V gene has CDR1 SGHTA and CDR2 FQGTGA. The CDR3 has 15 amino acids. DNA of the CDR3: TGTGCCAGCAGCCCTCTCGGCGGCGTATACAATGAGCAGTTCTTC. Encoded protein: CASSPLGGVYNEQFF.

This sequence joins TRBV24-1 and TRBJ1-6; D not certain. Trimming took off 3 bases at V and 11 bases at J, with 16 bases between the two ends. The CDR3 is 15 residues long. Germline CDR1 reads KGHDR; CDR2 reads SFDVKD. The CDR3 sequence is CATSDPAGVSPPLHF. For the CDR3, the DNA is TGTGCCACCAGTGATCCCGCGGGAGTATCCCCACCCCTCCACTTT.

The rearrangement links TRBV6-6 to TRBJ1-2; 10 bases are a match to TRBD1. The ends lost 5 bases at V and 7 bases at J; junction bases unmatched: 7. CDR3 length: 14 amino acids. The germline V gene has CDR1 MNHNY and CDR2 SVGAGI (reference sequence). DNA of the CDR3: TGTGCCAGCAGTCAACGGGACAGGGGAGCTGGCTACACCTTC. This translates into CASSQRDRGAGYTF.

This chain links TRBV7-9 with TRBJ1-2; no reliable D call. The CDR3 runs to 12 residues. Germline CDR1 and CDR2: SEHNR and FQNEAQ (reference sequence). Trimming removed 7 bases from V and 7 bases from J, with 13 bases in between. In nucleotides, the CDR3 is TGTGCCAGCATCTCTGAGGGTTTTGGCTACACCTTC. This codes for CASISEGFGYTF. The full variable domain, its missing parts supplied by reference TRBV7-9 and TRBJ1-2, is DTGVSQNPRHKITKRGQNVTFRCDPISEHNRLYWYRQTLGQGPEFLTYFQNEAQLEKSRLLSDRFSAERPKGSFSTLEIQRTEQGDSAMYLCASISEGFGYTFGSGTRLTVV.

The V and J genes are TRBV6-5 and TRBJ1-1; TRBD1 might be the D (5 bases). V lost 5 bases to trimming and J lost 1 base, with 14 bases between them. Germline V gene sequence: CDR1 MNHEY, CDR2 SVGAGI. The CDR3 runs 15 residues. CDR3 bases: TGTGCCAGCAGTAGACCGGGACTAGGGAACACTGAAGCTTTCTTT. This codes for CASSRPGLGNTEAFF.

V usage is TRBV2 and J usage is TRBJ2-5, with TRBD2 matching over 11 bases. The length of the CDR3 is 15 residues. The ends lost 4 bases at V and 4 bases at J; junction bases unmatched: 5. The germline V gene encodes CDR1 SNHLY and CDR2 FYNNEI. The CDR3, as DNA: TGTGCCAGCAGTGTCGGGCTAGCGGGAGGAGAGACCCAGTACTTC. This sequence encodes CASSVGLAGGETQYF.

V gene TRBV12-5 combines with J gene TRBJ1-2; no clear D. Between the trimmed V and J ends, which lost 4 bases and 0 bases, there was a span of 18 bases. Germline V gene data show CDR1 as LGHNT and CDR2 as FRNRAP. This CDR3 is 17 amino acids long. This chain's CDR3 is CASGSSSTRFTNYGYTF. CDR3 in DNA: TGTGCTAGTGGTTCCTCTTCGACACGCTTTACTAACTATGGCTACACCTTC.

The rearrangement joins TRBV2 to TRBJ2-3, with a weak D call TRBD1 (5 bases). This CDR3 comprises 16 residues. Per germline, CDR1 SNHLY and CDR2 FYNNEI. V lost 2 bases, J lost 1 base, and 13 bases lay in between. The CDR3 region is CASSEQAGLGTDTQYF. CDR3 in DNA: TGTGCCAGCAGTGAACAAGCAGGGTTGGGCACAGATACGCAGTATTTT.

The V call is TRBV7-8, the J call TRBJ1-5; TRBD1 matches at 12 bases. CDR3 length: 18 residues. After removal of 5 bases from V and 4 bases from J, the junction contained 12 bases not matched to a gene. Germline CDR1 SGHVS, CDR2 FQNEAQ. In DNA, the CDR3 is TGTGCCAGCAGCCCAGACGGAGGGACAGGGGGCCGGAATCAGCCCCAGCATTTT. Encoded protein: CASSPDGGTGGRNQPQHF.

The chain carries TRBV5-1 and TRBJ1-2; no reliable D call. This CDR3 region has 13 residues. Germline loops: CDR1 SGHRS, CDR2 YFSETQ. The V gene lost 0 bases and the J gene lost 4 bases, with 7 bases spanning the gap. As DNA, the CDR3 is TGCGCCAGCAGCTTGGAACATAGCTATGGCTACACCTTC. Encoded protein: CASSLEHSYGYTF.

The chain couples TRBV7-8 to TRBJ2-7, with a weak D call TRBD1 (6 bases). Per the germline V gene, CDR1 is SGHVS and CDR2 is FQNEAQ. The CDR3 runs 15 residues. The V and J ends lost 2 bases and 6 bases respectively, with 17 bases between them. The CDR3 sequence: CASSLRADRMGEQYF. CDR3 nucleotides: TGTGCCAGCAGCTTACGCGCCGACAGGATGGGCGAGCAGTACTTC.

The genes are TRBV11-2 and TRBJ1-2; D unresolved. Germline V gene sequence: CDR1 SGHAT, CDR2 FQNNGV. This CDR3 is 14 amino acids long. V lost 5 bases and J 2 bases, leaving 12 bases between the germline ends. CDR3 region: CASSAGSNNYGYTF. DNA for the CDR3: TGTGCCAGCAGCGCCGGATCGAACAACTATGGCTACACCTTC.

The rearrangement joins TRBV5-6 to TRBJ2-3, with a tentative D call TRBD2 (5 bases). This CDR3 contains 16 residues. The germline V gene encodes CDR1 SGHDT and CDR2 YYEEEE. V lost 1 base to trimming and J lost 0 bases, with 12 bases between them. Written as DNA, the CDR3 is TGTGCCAGCAGCTTGTATGCGGGCTTAAGCACAGATACGCAGTATTTT. Translating it yields CASSLYAGLSTDTQYF.

The chain links TRBV5-1 to TRBJ1-2; 9 bases agree with TRBD1. Germline values: CDR1 SGHRS, CDR2 YFSETQ. With 3 bases clipped from V and 6 bases from J, the junction kept 12 bases outside the gene matches. The CDR3 runs to 16 residues. Here the CDR3 DNA reads TGCGCCAGCAGCTGGATCCCGGGACAGGGAAAGGATGGCTACACCTTC. This gives the protein CASSWIPGQGKDGYTF.

CDR3: CASSFTGRGLVYGYTF. The CDR3 DNA sequence: TGTGCCAGCAGCTTTACAGGGAGGGGGCTGGTCTATGGCTACACCTTC. The chain employs TRBV7-8 and TRBJ1-2; 7 positions agree with TRBD1. Unmatched junction bases numbered 11, after V lost 3 bases and J lost 4 bases. CDR3 length: 16 amino acids. Germline-derived CDR1 and CDR2 are SGHVS and FQNEAQ.

The rearrangement uses TRBV5-4 and TRBJ2-2; 12 bases line up with TRBD2. V lost 4 bases to trimming and J lost 3 bases; unmatched junction nucleotides: 1. The CDR3 consists of 15 residues. Germline-derived CDR1 and CDR2 are SGHNT and YYREEE (reference sequence). CDR3 sequence (DNA): TGTGCCAGCAGCCGGACTAGCGGGGACACCGGGGAGCTGTTTTTT. Protein sequence: CASSRTSGDTGELFF.

V usage is TRBV19 and J usage is TRBJ2-5; the D gene is possibly TRBD2 (7 bases). Germline loops: CDR1 LNHDA, CDR2 SQIVND (reference sequence). Trimming shortened V by 6 bases and J by 7 bases, and 18 bases separated the two germline ends. CDR3 length: 14 residues. CDR3 sequence reads: CASSMRGGAGTQYF. In nucleotides, the CDR3 is TGTGCCAGTAGCATGAGGGGGGGCGCAGGGACCCAGTACTTC.

The chain uses TRBV2 and TRBJ2-1, with a weak D call TRBD2 (6 bases). The CDR3 sequence is 15 residues long. Germline CDR1 and CDR2: SNHLY and FYNNEI. The V end lost 3 bases, the J end lost 0 bases, and 9 bases lay between the germline ends. The CDR3 loop is CASSDQAGSYNEQFF. CDR3 nucleotide sequence: TGTGCCAGCAGTGATCAAGCGGGCTCCTACAATGAGCAGTTCTTC.

The V and J genes are TRBV7-2 and TRBJ1-1, with 7 bases lining up with TRBD1. Germline CDR1 is SGHTA and CDR2 is FQGNSA. The V and J ends lost 2 bases and 7 bases, in that order; junction bases with no gene match: 10. CDR3 size: 15 residues. CDR3 protein: CASSLSARGVFEAFF. The CDR3 DNA follows: TGTGCCAGCAGCTTATCGGCCAGGGGGGTTTTTGAAGCTTTCTTT.

The chain employs TRBV7-8 and TRBJ1-1; 7 nucleotides align to TRBD1. Germline CDR1 reads SGHVS; CDR2 reads FQNEAQ. Germline trimming cut 4 bases from V and 1 base from J; bases unmatched to any gene: 6. This CDR3 has 15 amino acids. The CDR3 region is CASSSRGQGNTEAFF. The DNA for the CDR3 is TGTGCCAGCAGCTCGAGGGGGCAGGGGAACACTGAAGCTTTCTTT. Supplemented by reference TRBV7-8 and TRBJ1-1, the full variable domain reads GAGVSQSPRYKVAKRGQDVALRCDPISGHVSLFWYQQALGQGPEFLTYFQNEAQLDKSGLPSDRFFAERPEGSVSTLKIQRTQQEDSAVYLCASSSRGQGNTEAFFGQGTRLTVV.

The chain couples TRBV19 to TRBJ1-5; TRBD1 matches at 7 bases. The ends lost 6 bases at V and 6 bases at J; junction bases unmatched: 11. CDR1 and CDR2 (germline): LNHDA, SQIVND (reference sequence). The CDR3 has 15 residues. The DNA of the CDR3 is TGTGCCAGTAGACAAGGCAGGGGGGAAGCTCAGCCCCAGCATTTT. It codes for CASRQGRGEAQPQHF.

The chain joins TRBV4-2 to TRBJ2-1; D call uncertain. The CDR3 is 15 residues long. Germline assignment: CDR1 LGHNA and CDR2 YNFKEQ. Between the trimmed V and J ends, which lost 0 bases and 0 bases, there was a span of 6 bases. The CDR3 DNA follows: TGTGCCAGCAGCCAAGACCAGAGCTCCTACAATGAGCAGTTCTTC. Translated, it gives CASSQDQSSYNEQFF.

Note on this clone: Other DNA sequences in the same sample also yield this CDR3. This sequence joins TRBV10-3 and TRBJ1-1; D not resolved. This CDR3 is built from 13 residues. The germline V gene encodes CDR1 ENHRY and CDR2 SYGVKD. The V and J ends lost 2 bases and 0 bases respectively, with 4 bases between them. In nucleotides, the CDR3 is TGTGCCATCAGTGAGGGCATGAACACTGAAGCTTTCTTT. It is translated as CAISEGMNTEAFF.

The rearrangement uses TRBV7-8 and TRBJ1-2; TRBD1 agrees at 7 bases. There are 13 residues in the CDR3. J lost 8 bases, V lost 5 bases, and 8 bases had no gene match. Germline V gives CDR1 SGHVS, CDR2 FQNEAQ. The CDR3 protein is CASSRDRVVGYTF. CDR3 in DNA: TGTGCCAGCAGCCGAGACAGGGTCGTAGGCTACACCTTC.

The chain links TRBV5-6 to TRBJ2-3; D is unclear. V shed 1 base and J shed 3 bases, with 9 bases lying between them. Germline values: CDR1 SGHDT, CDR2 YYEEEE. This CDR3 is built from 14 residues. The CDR3, as DNA: TGTGCCAGCAGCTTGCAGGTAGTGACAGATACGCAGTATTTT. This encodes CASSLQVVTDTQYF. Together with reference TRBV5-6 and TRBJ2-3, the CDR3 gives the full variable domain: DAGVTQSPTHLIKTRGQQVTLRCSPKSGHDTVSWYQQALGQGPQFIFQYYEEEERQRGNFPDRFSGHQFPNYSSELNVNALLLGDSALYLCASSLQVVTDTQYFGPGTRLTVL.